This TCR beta chain is from a study of human T cells and chemical hapten exposure. Overall study results and limits: There was alopecia in the donors, so their immune response may differ from that of healthy people.

TCRdb independently ran MiXCR on the RACE reads; one entry per CDR3 protein. The sample has about 400,000 distinct CDR3 sequences; about 6% are singletons. Germline loops: CDR1 SGHTA, CDR2 FQGNSA. This CDR3 spans 14 amino acids. Trimming left V 2 bases short and J 4 bases short, with 10 bases between. This sample's time point: patch test 2, 6 weeks after DPC sensitization. Treatment: therapeutic diphenylcyclopropenone sensitization with weekly scalp DPC. In its sample, this clonotype was seen a few times. Its antigen is undetermined. This sequence was found in a young woman with alopecia areata. Some clones in this sample may be carry-over from other donors' samples. Source: whole blood, taken in connection with sensitization to the hapten diphenylcyclopropenone (DPC). The chain joins TRBV7-2 to TRBJ2-3; the D is unclear. The CDR3 loop reads CASSLQEWADTQYF. DNA of the CDR3: TGTGCCAGCAGCTTACAAGAATGGGCAGATACGCAGTATTTT.